This T cell receptor (beta chain) was captured in a study of low-dose radiotherapy and immunotherapy resistance in tumors. Study summary: Ipilimumab 1 mg/kg every six weeks, together with nivolumab 240 mg every two weeks, was given intravenously to patients.

In this sample, this clonotype turned up many times. TRAV- and TRBV-specific primers were used for first-strand cDNA, which covered alpha and beta chains. TCRs were put through 20 to 25 PCR cycles of amplification with Phusion. A constant-region primer and the V-primer adapter served as the primer pair. TCRdb reanalysed the reads using MiXCR and keeps one entry per CDR3 protein. The table lists 55,000 to 80,000 distinct CDR3 sequences, less than 30% of them singletons. Time point indicated: before trial treatment. This specimen consisted of PBMCs, obtained before treatment. This TCR derives from a male donor with rectosigmoid adenocarcinoma.

The CDR3: CASRSQRLTGELFF. For the CDR3, the DNA is TGTGCCAGCAGGTCTCAGCGTCTCACCGGGGAGCTGTTTTTT. The chain uses TRBV28 and TRBJ2-2; D gene ambiguous. This CDR3 spans 14 amino acids. Trimming removed 6 bases from V and 4 bases from J, with 12 bases in between. The germline gives CDR1 MDHEN, CDR2 SYDVKM.